This TCR beta chain was sequenced for a study of OX40 agonist ivuxolimab in advanced cancers. Assay: immunoSEQ multiplex PCR; the TCRdb copy retains only in-frame clones and omits some. This table has tens of thousands of clones, 75% to 90% appearing once. This CDR3 has 14 amino acids. Per germline, CDR1 SGHAT and CDR2 FQNNGV. The V end was cut by 5 bases, the J end by 2 bases, with 13 bases between. The chain is built from TRBV11-2 and TRBJ2-7, with unresolved D. The receptor comes from an adult with an advanced solid tumor such as melanoma, head and neck, liver or kidney cancer. Sequences were derived from CD4+ or CD8+ T cells sorted from blood, sampled in a trial of the OX40 agonist ivuxolimab. DNA of the CDR3: TGTGCCAGCAGCCCGATAAGGCGGCCCTACGAGCAGTACTTC. Translation: CASSPIRRPYEQYF.